Following are 8 T cell receptor beta chains from one sample sequenced in a study of T-cell reconstitution after alpha-beta-depleted transplantation in children. During its preparation, the TCRbeta library received unique molecular identifiers. One entry per CDR3 protein, called by TCRdb with MiXCR from the PCR reads. Of some 530,000 distinct CDR3 sequences in the sample, under 15% were seen once. The source was PBMCs from the stem cell graft donor, collected from the stem cell graft. These receptors originate from a human donor who donated a stem cell graft to a child with combined immunodeficiency.

Note on this clonotype: Germline and junction disagree at one end, which may indicate a read error. The chain uses TRBV19 and TRBJ2-7; D gene unclear. The CDR3 consists of 14 residues. CDR1 and CDR2 from the germline V gene are LNHDA and SQIVND (reference sequence). In nucleotides, the CDR3 is TGTGCCACCGCAACCGGACGGTCTTCCTACGAGCTGTACTTC. Encoded protein: CATATGRSSYELYF.

This clonotype was picked up a small number of times. V usage is TRBV20-1 and J usage is TRBJ1-1, with a tentative D call TRBD1 (5 bases). Between the trimmed V and J ends, which lost 6 bases and 8 bases, there was a span of 13 bases. CDR1 and CDR2 (germline): DFQATT, SNEGSKA (reference sequence). CDR3 length equals 11 residues. In nucleotides, the CDR3 is TGCAGTGCCCGACAGCCCGCAGAAGCTTTCTTT. It is translated as CSARQPAEAFF.

This clonotype was counted only a few times. This chain links TRBV6-1 with TRBJ1-6; 9 positions agree with TRBD1. With 6 bases clipped from V and 9 bases from J, the junction kept 9 bases outside the gene matches. This CDR3 comprises 15 residues. Germline CDR1 and CDR2: MNHNS and SASEGT. The DNA for the CDR3 is TGTGCCAGCAGCCCGGGACAGGGTTCTGGTTCACCCCTCCACTTT. This translates into CASSPGQGSGSPLHF.

J is TRBJ2-7 and V is TRBV7-3, with TRBD1 identical over 7 bases. V lost 5 bases, J lost 7 bases, and 5 bases stayed unmatched. The CDR3 contains 12 residues. The germline V gene encodes CDR1 SGHTA and CDR2 FQGTGA. The CDR3 DNA sequence: TGTGCCAGCAGCCCAGGGGGTCAAGAGCAGTACTTC. It translates to CASSPGGQEQYF.

There are a few counts of this clonotype. This rearrangement joins TRBV7-6 to TRBJ2-3; no definite D call. Trimming removed 1 base from V and 2 bases from J, with 10 bases in between. The CDR3 has 15 amino acids. Germline V gene sequence: CDR1 SGHVS, CDR2 FNYEAQ. CDR3 bases: TGTGCCAGCAGCTTAGAAGCGATTCACACAGATACGCAGTATTTT. Translation gives CASSLEAIHTDTQYF.

J is TRBJ2-1 and V is TRBV6-2 or TRBV6-3; possibly TRBD2 for D (5 bases). V lost 0 bases and J lost 8, with 17 bases in between. The CDR3 runs to 16 residues. Germline CDR1 MNHEY, CDR2 SVGEGT. CDR3 DNA sequence: TGTGCCAGCAGTTACTCGTGGGAGCGCGCTAGGGATGAGCAGTTCTTC. Its protein is CASSYSWERARDEQFF.

This clonotype was picked up many times. V usage is TRBV7-2 and J usage is TRBJ2-3; D remains ambiguous. CDR3 length: 12 amino acids. V was cut by 4 bases and J by 4 bases, with 6 bases left in between. Germline V gives CDR1 SGHTA, CDR2 FQGNSA. The chain's CDR3 is CASSSPPDTQYF. CDR3 sequence (DNA): TGTGCCAGCAGCTCCCCACCAGATACGCAGTATTTT.

This clonotype was detected ten times or more. V gene TRBV5-1 combines with J gene TRBJ2-2; TRBD2 matches at 9 bases. Trimming at V came to 0 bases and at J to 6 bases, leaving 3 bases not matched to a gene. CDR3 length: 15 amino acids. Germline CDR1 is SGHRS and CDR2 is YFSETQ. CDR3 coding DNA: TGCGCCAGCAGCTTGGAATTAGCGGGAGCCGGGGAGCTGTTTTTT. It specifies CASSLELAGAGELFF.